These 11 T cell receptor beta chains were sequenced from one sample in a study of T cells after yellow fever vaccination. TCRdb passed the 5' RACE reads through MiXCR, listing each CDR3 protein once. Among approximately 600,000 distinct CDR3 sequences listed, more than 9% were seen once. Sample: PBMCs, taken on the day of the yellow fever booster vaccination. The receptors were sampled from a man aged 25-40 years who received the YFV17D yellow fever vaccine.

This clonotype was seen a few times. The chain links TRBV20-1 to TRBJ2-3, with D uncertain. Germline CDR1 reads DFQATT; CDR2 reads SNEGSKA (reference sequence). There are 14 residues in the CDR3. V shed 3 bases and J shed 1 base, with 11 bases lying between them. The CDR3 region is CSASPGPGTDTQYF. DNA for the CDR3: TGCAGTGCTAGTCCCGGTCCCGGCACAGATACGCAGTATTTT.

The J gene is TRBJ1-4, the V gene TRBV9; TRBD1 matches 10 bases. There are 14 residues in the CDR3. With V trimmed by 4 bases and J by 12 bases, 9 bases remained unmatched. The germline V gene encodes CDR1 SGDLS and CDR2 YYNGEE. The CDR3 sequence is CASSHRQGAGELFF. In DNA, the CDR3 is TGTGCCAGCAGCCACCGACAGGGGGCCGGGGAACTGTTTTTT.

In this sample, this clonotype turned up a few times. The rearrangement joins TRBV7-2 to TRBJ1-1, with D perhaps TRBD1 (5 bases). Germline-derived CDR1 and CDR2 are SGHTA and FQGNSA. This CDR3 is built from 12 residues. The ends were cut back, 0 bases at V and 11 bases at J, with 10 bases in the middle. The CDR3 DNA reads as TGTGCCAGCAGCTTAGCTCCGGGGCGGGCTTTCTTT. It translates to CASSLAPGRAFF.

V usage is TRBV29-1 and J usage is TRBJ2-7; D gene ambiguous. The CDR3 loop spans 11 amino acids. V lost 7 bases and J 2 bases, leaving 9 bases between the germline ends. Germline CDR1 reads SQVTM; CDR2 reads ANQGSEA. The CDR3 here is CSGSSPYEQYF. The CDR3 bases are TGCAGCGGGTCTTCCCCCTACGAGCAGTACTTC.

Of note for this clonotype: The junction departs from the called germline gene at one end, perhaps through a read error. The V and J genes are TRBV20-1 and TRBJ2-6, with no clear D. The CDR3 covers 14 residues. Germline V CDR1 and CDR2: DFQATT, SNEGSKA (reference sequence). In DNA, the CDR3 is TGCAGTGCTTCAGCCGACTCTGGTGCCAACGTCCTGACTTTC. The encoded protein is CSASADSGANVLTF.

In this sample, this clonotype turned up a few times. DNA for the CDR3: TGTGCCAGCAGTTCTAGCGGGAGAAGGTACGAGCAGTACTTC. Encoded protein: CASSSSGRRYEQYF. This chain connects TRBV12-3 or TRBV12-4 to TRBJ2-7, with 10 nucleotides matching TRBD2. The CDR3 covers 14 residues. J lost 4 bases, V lost 4 bases, and 4 bases had no gene match.

This chain joins TRBV12-3 or TRBV12-4 and TRBJ2-3, with 15 bases fitting TRBD2. The CDR3 consists of 15 residues. Trimming at V came to 5 bases and at J to 10 bases, leaving 7 bases not matched to a gene. DNA of the CDR3: TGTGCCAGCAGTCTCGGGACTAGCGGGAGGACGGCGCAGTATTTT. Residues: CASSLGTSGRTAQYF.

The table lists this clonotype with a few counts. The chain is built from TRBV6-1 and TRBJ1-3; D is ambiguous. Trimming removed 7 bases from V and 1 base from J, with 14 bases in between. Germline loops: CDR1 MNHNS, CDR2 SASEGT. The CDR3 length is 15 residues. The DNA for the CDR3 is TGTGCCAGCACTCTCGATACACCGTCTGGAAACACCATATATTTT. This sequence encodes CASTLDTPSGNTIYF.

This clonotype was seen once. The chain links TRBV6-6 to TRBJ2-3, with 7 positions matching TRBD2. The ends lost 6 bases at V and 6 bases at J; junction bases unmatched: 6. CDR1 is MNHNY, CDR2 SVGAGI, per germline (reference sequence). The CDR3 loop spans 13 amino acids. CDR3 protein: CASSRAGVDTQYF. The CDR3 DNA is TGTGCCAGCAGCCGGGCGGGAGTGGATACGCAGTATTTT.

The chain is built from TRBV28 and TRBJ1-6; no reliable D call. The V and J ends lost 7 bases and 11 bases respectively, with 15 bases between them. The CDR3 has 13 residues. The V gene's germline CDR1 is MDHEN and CDR2 SYDVKM. The CDR3 DNA is TGTGCCAGCACCCGAAGGGATACGGCACCCCTCCACTTT. Amino acid sequence: CASTRRDTAPLHF.

This clonotype was recorded a few times. The chain is built from TRBV4-2 and TRBJ1-1; TRBD1 agrees at 9 bases. Germline trimming cut 1 base from V and 4 bases from J; bases unmatched to any gene: 4. The CDR3 sequence is 15 residues long. The V gene's germline CDR1 is LGHNA and CDR2 YNFKEQ. The CDR3 sequence is CASSQGDRGGTEAFF. CDR3 DNA sequence: TGTGCCAGCAGCCAAGGAGACAGGGGGGGCACTGAAGCTTTCTTT.